These 3 T cell receptor beta chains share one sample of origin, sequenced in a study of blood T cell repertoires in COVID-19. Sequenced by immunoSEQ multiplex PCR; TCRdb stores in-frame clones only, minus some. The repertoire consists of 170,000 or so clones, with 65% to 85% occurring once and the leading ten covering under 3%. The specimen was peripheral blood. The receptors were sampled from a woman aged 55-70 years with acute or convalescent COVID-19.

This clone was counted a single time. The CDR3 reads CASSRVRGLAGEETQYF. CDR3 in DNA: TGTGCCAGCAGCAGAGTCAGGGGACTAGCGGGGGAAGAGACCCAGTACTTC. This chain connects TRBV7-2 to TRBJ2-5; 14 nucleotides agree with TRBD2. The CDR3 is 17 amino acids. J was trimmed by 3 bases and V by 5 bases; bases with no gene match: 8. CDR1 SGHTA and CDR2 FQGNSA come from the germline V gene.

This sequence joins TRBV6-6 and TRBJ1-3; 7 bases agree with TRBD1. The CDR3 has 16 residues. CDR1 and CDR2 from the germline V gene are MNHNY and SVGAGI (reference sequence). V lost 6 bases to trimming and J lost 3 bases; unmatched junction nucleotides: 11. In nucleotides, the CDR3 is TGTGCCAGCAGGACCACGACACAGGGGAATGGAAACACCATATATTTT. This sequence encodes CASRTTTQGNGNTIYF.

The V gene is TRBV20-1, the J gene TRBJ2-3; TRBD2 aligns across 14 bases. The ends lost 3 bases at V and 3 bases at J; junction bases unmatched: 8. CDR3 size: 17 residues. Germline lookup yields CDR1 DFQATT and CDR2 SNEGSKA (reference sequence). The CDR3 coding sequence is TGCAGTGCTAGTCGGGGGACTAGCGGGGGCCGAACAGATACGCAGTATTTT. Translation gives CSASRGTSGGRTDTQYF.